A single sample gave rise to the 18 T cell receptor beta chains below, sequenced in a study of cytomegalovirus exposure and HLA in healthy donors. Vbeta (60) and Jbeta (13) primers were used in the PCR. The table came from immunoSEQ multiplex PCR; TCRdb's copy has only in-frame clones and leaves some out. The sample gives approximately 140,000 clones, more than 70% of which show up once; over 1% is in the top ten. Sequenced material: PBMCs. Every receptor here comes from a male donor in good health and CMV-seropositive.

V and J are TRBV7-4 and TRBJ1-2, with D possibly TRBD1 on 6 matching bases. V was trimmed by 4 bases and J by 1 base, leaving 16 bases between them. Germline CDR1 reads SGHVT; CDR2 reads SQSDAQ. CDR3 size: 16 residues. CDR3 protein: CASSSKRAGDNYGYTF. The CDR3 DNA follows: TGTGCCAGCAGCTCGAAGAGGGCAGGGGATAACTATGGCTACACCTTC.

V and J are TRBV21-1 and TRBJ2-7; no DNA check was done on the table's D call, TRBD2. TRBV21-1 is a pseudogene. This CDR3 has 21 residues. The CDR3 here is CASSKGDCLDLLAGVLGEQYF. The CDR3 DNA is TGTGCCAGCAGCAAAGGAGACTGCCTCGACCTACTAGCGGGAGTCTTAGGCGAGCAGTACTTC.

This clone has a handful of counts. V and J are TRBV6-5 and TRBJ2-7; possible D gene TRBD1, 6 bases. Trimming left V 5 bases short and J 3 bases short, with 14 bases between. The CDR3 loop spans 14 amino acids. Germline assignment: CDR1 MNHEY and CDR2 SVGAGI. The DNA of the CDR3 is TGTGCCAGCAGTGAAGTGATGGACAGCTACGAGCAGTACTTC. It yields the protein CASSEVMDSYEQYF.

The DNA of the CDR3 is TGTGCCTGGAGTGTACCTGGGCAGGCCCATAACTATGGCTACACCTTC. Translating it yields CAWSVPGQAHNYGYTF. The chain carries TRBV30 and TRBJ1-2, with D hard to call. CDR1 is GTSNPN and CDR2 is SVGIG in the germline V gene (reference sequence). The CDR3 sequence is 16 residues long. V lost 0 bases and J 1 base, leaving 15 bases between the germline ends. Full variable domain (missing parts from reference TRBV30 and TRBJ1-2): SQTIHQWPATLVQPVGSPLSLECTVEGTSNPNLYWYRQAAGRGLQLLFYSVGIGQISSEVPQNLSASRPQDRQFILSSKKLLLSDSGFYLCAWSVPGQAHNYGYTFGSGTRLTVV.

The chain recombines TRBV6-5 with TRBJ2-7, with a weak D call TRBD1 (6 bases). In germline, CDR1 is MNHEY, CDR2 SVGAGI. V was pared by 0 bases and J by 2 bases, with 11 bases between. This CDR3 region has 15 residues. CDR3 sequence: CASSYSRAGAYEQYF. The CDR3 DNA is TGTGCCAGCAGTTACTCGAGGGCAGGGGCCTACGAGCAGTACTTC.

The V and J genes are TRBV5-8 and TRBJ2-7, with TRBD1 matching over 8 bases. Germline V CDR1 and CDR2: SGHTS, YDEGEE. The length of the CDR3 is 14 residues. With V trimmed by 0 bases and J by 2 bases, 1 base remained unmatched. The CDR3 spells CASSLEGQAYEQYF. The CDR3 nucleotides are TGTGCCAGCAGCTTGGAGGGACAGGCCTACGAGCAGTACTTC.

The J gene is TRBJ2-1, the V gene TRBV19; D might be TRBD2 (6 bases). Germline V gene data show CDR1 as LNHDA and CDR2 as SQIVND (reference sequence). This CDR3 comprises 12 residues. V dropped 3 bases and J dropped 7 bases, with 7 bases sitting between them. CDR3 loop: CASSMRDNEQFF. DNA of the CDR3: TGTGCCAGTAGTATGCGGGATAATGAGCAGTTCTTC.

This rearrangement joins TRBV5-6 to TRBJ1-1, with TRBD1 matching over 9 bases. The CDR3 has 14 residues. V lost 5 bases and J lost 4; bases outside the gene matches: 6. The germline V gene encodes CDR1 SGHDT and CDR2 YYEEEE. CDR3 loop: CASSSGQGSTEAFF. The CDR3 DNA reads as TGTGCCAGCAGTTCGGGACAGGGCAGCACTGAAGCTTTCTTT.

The chain couples TRBV9 to TRBJ1-2; D is perhaps TRBD1 (6 bases). This CDR3 has 15 amino acids. Germline values: CDR1 SGDLS, CDR2 YYNGEE. The germline V and J ends were trimmed by 3 bases and 2 bases, with 14 bases remaining between them. CDR3 bases: TGTGCCAGCAGCGGAGGGACATTAGGAAACTATGGCTACACCTTC. It codes for CASSGGTLGNYGYTF. The complete variable domain, with remaining parts taken from reference TRBV9 and TRBJ1-2, reads DSGVTQTPKHLITATGQRVTLRCSPRSGDLSVYWYQQSLDQGLQFLIQYYNGEERAKGNILERFSAQQFPDLHSELNLSSLELGDSALYFCASSGGTLGNYGYTFGSGTRLTVV.

The chain links TRBV4-2 to TRBJ1-1, with D uncertain. In germline, CDR1 is LGHNA, CDR2 YNFKEQ. This CDR3 is built from 13 residues. V shed 2 bases and J shed 2 bases, with 6 bases lying between them. CDR3 in amino acids: CASSQQINTEAFF. CDR3 DNA sequence: TGTGCCAGCAGCCAACAGATAAACACTGAAGCTTTCTTT.

The chain uses TRBV12-5 and TRBJ1-1, with D unresolved. Trimming took off 4 bases at V and 8 bases at J, with 8 bases between the two ends. The V gene's germline CDR1 is LGHNT and CDR2 FRNRAP. This CDR3 has 11 residues. In DNA, the CDR3 is TGTGCTAGTGGTTGGGAGGTGGAAGCTTTCTTT. Its protein product is CASGWEVEAFF.

The chain uses TRBV28 and TRBJ2-5; 10 nucleotides agree with TRBD2. Unmatched junction bases numbered 5, after V lost 4 bases and J lost 0 bases. The CDR3 is made up of 16 amino acids. Germline V lookup: CDR1 MDHEN, CDR2 SYDVKM. The CDR3 nucleotides are TGTGCCAGCAGTTATAGACTAGCGGGCAACCAAGAGACCCAGTACTTC. It yields the protein CASSYRLAGNQETQYF.

This chain uses TRBV18 with TRBJ1-2, with D unresolved. The CDR3 totals 13 residues. The germline gives CDR1 KGHSH, CDR2 LQKENI. The germline V and J ends were trimmed by 4 bases and 4 bases, with 10 bases remaining between them. CDR3 residues: CASSLGRGYGYTF. Written as DNA, the CDR3 is TGTGCCAGCTCACTCGGACGGGGCTATGGCTACACCTTC.

This chain links TRBV7-9 with TRBJ2-5; 7 bases agree with TRBD1. The CDR3 extends over 17 amino acids. J was trimmed by 5 bases and V by 5 bases; bases with no gene match: 17. The V gene's germline CDR1 is SEHNR and CDR2 FQNEAQ (reference sequence). The CDR3 DNA is TGTGCCAGCAGCCACCCGAAAGGCCAAGGGGGCTTGGAGACCCAGTACTTC. It specifies CASSHPKGQGGLETQYF.

This chain connects TRBV11-2 to TRBJ2-7, with 9 bases matching TRBD1. CDR1 SGHAT and CDR2 FQNNGV come from the germline V gene. CDR3 length: 14 amino acids. The V gene end was trimmed by 6 bases and the J gene end by 1 base; junction bases not matched to a gene: 4. The CDR3 protein is CASRTGTGSYEQYF. CDR3 DNA: TGTGCCAGCAGGACCGGGACAGGGTCCTACGAGCAGTACTTC.

This chain links TRBV5-6 with TRBJ2-2; possibly TRBD1 for D (6 bases). The CDR3 spans 16 residues. Trimming pared 0 bases from V and 4 bases from J, leaving 13 bases between. Germline CDR1 and CDR2: SGHDT and YYEEEE. CDR3 protein: CASSLEDRGSTGELFF. CDR3 nucleotides: TGTGCCAGCAGCTTGGAGGACAGAGGAAGCACCGGGGAGCTGTTTTTT.

In its sample, this clone was seen once. This rearrangement joins TRBV5-4 to TRBJ2-5; TRBD1 is a possible D gene (6 bases). Germline V gives CDR1 SGHNT, CDR2 YYREEE (reference sequence). The CDR3 consists of 14 residues. Deletions cut 4 bases from V and 4 bases from J, with 14 bases between. CDR3 residues: CASSVGVGAETQYF. The CDR3 region has the DNA TGTGCCAGCAGCGTGGGGGTGGGGGCAGAGACCCAGTACTTC.

The rearrangement joins TRBV19 to TRBJ2-7; tentative D call: TRBD1 (6 bases). The V end was cut by 7 bases, the J end by 0 bases, with 16 bases between. Germline CDR1 reads LNHDA; CDR2 reads SQIVND (reference sequence). There are 15 residues in the CDR3. The CDR3 spells CASTPTTGLSYEQYF. CDR3 DNA: TGTGCCAGTACCCCAACGACAGGTCTCTCCTACGAGCAGTACTTC.